This entry concerns a single T cell receptor (beta chain). Its antigen remains unknown. This sample is part of a study of T cells in Graves' hyperthyroidism and ophthalmopathy. Regarding the study as a whole: Before onset, ophthalmopathy was predicted by the model a median 6.5 months earlier. Most clonotypes that expanded in the thyroid above 0.001 also showed up in blood.

Amplification of TCR beta CDR3 regions was performed using RNA transcripts as template. HTBI primers were the set used in a first-round RT-PCR of the TCR CDR3. TCRdb recomputed calls from the multiplex PCR reads with MiXCR, one row per CDR3 protein. This table has 600,000 to 700,000 distinct CDR3 sequences, around 15% appearing once. Diagnosing involved the use of clinical symptoms, serum thyroxine and TRAb, thyroid ultrasound and orbital computed tomography. This CDR3 has 16 amino acids. Germline lookup yields CDR1 SGHAT and CDR2 FQDESV (reference sequence). V gave up 5 bases and J gave up 0 bases, with 17 bases separating them.

The source material was blood. The source of this sequence is a woman between 40 and 55 years old with Graves' ophthalmopathy. The V and J genes are TRBV11-1 and TRBJ2-7, with D perhaps TRBD1 (6 bases). In DNA form, the CDR3 reads TGTGCCAGCAGCGCTGGGGGCGGTCTGCTCTCCTACGAGCAGTACTTC. It specifies CASSAGGGLLSYEQYF.